This passage covers 25 T cell receptor beta chains from one sample sequenced in a study of T cell responses to AZD1222 COVID-19 vaccine. Profiling relied on immunoSEQ multiplex PCR, and the TCRdb table lists in-frame clones only, not all of them. This table holds over 150,000 clones, approximately 90% found once. The specimen was peripheral blood, collected 28 days after the second AZD1222 dose. These receptors were taken from an adult who received the AZD1222 COVID-19 vaccine.

The V and J genes are TRBV4-2 and TRBJ2-5; a possible D gene is TRBD2 (5 bases). The CDR3 is 16 residues long. The germline gives CDR1 LGHNA, CDR2 YNFKEQ. The V end lost 4 bases, the J end lost 3 bases, and 18 bases lay between the germline ends. This CDR3 reads CASSPLGSEREETQYF. The CDR3 DNA is TGTGCCAGCAGCCCCCTAGGGAGCGAGAGAGAAGAGACCCAGTACTTC.

This sequence joins TRBV18 and TRBJ1-1, with D perhaps TRBD1 (5 bases). Germline V gene lookup returns CDR1 KGHSH and CDR2 LQKENI. Between the trimmed V and J ends, which lost 2 bases and 7 bases, there was a span of 8 bases. The CDR3 has 12 residues. This chain's CDR3 is CASSPSRDEAFF. DNA for the CDR3: TGTGCCAGCTCACCATCCAGGGATGAAGCTTTCTTT.

The chain couples TRBV7-6 to TRBJ2-1; TRBD2 agrees at 12 bases. Germline V CDR1 and CDR2: SGHVS, FNYEAQ. This CDR3 comprises 18 residues. V trimming: 6 bases; J trimming: 9 bases; junction bases outside the gene matches: 18. The CDR3 protein is CASRVASGRDNVGGEQFF. In DNA, the CDR3 is TGTGCCAGCAGGGTTGCTAGCGGGAGGGATAATGTAGGCGGTGAGCAGTTCTTC.

The rearrangement joins TRBV7-9 to TRBJ1-1; TRBD1 aligns across 9 bases. CDR3 length: 16 amino acids. Looked up from germline, CDR1 is SEHNR and CDR2 is FQNEAQ (reference sequence). Trimming took 1 base from V and 1 from J; bases not matched to a gene: 4. This chain's CDR3 is CASSLEGQGPNTEAFF. Here the CDR3 DNA reads TGTGCCAGCAGCTTAGAGGGACAGGGCCCGAACACTGAAGCTTTCTTT.

This clone has just one count. The chain recombines TRBV4-2 with TRBJ2-1; 11 nucleotides agree with TRBD2. J lost 2 bases, V lost 4 bases, and 4 bases had no gene match. The CDR3 is 16 amino acids. Germline V lookup: CDR1 LGHNA, CDR2 YNFKEQ. CDR3 sequence reads: CASSPQLAGAYNEQFF. As DNA, the CDR3 is TGTGCCAGCAGCCCCCAACTAGCGGGAGCCTACAATGAGCAGTTCTTC.

This clone has a handful of counts. The chain carries TRBV6-5 and TRBJ1-4, with D unresolved. V gave up 4 bases and J gave up 5 bases, with 11 bases separating them. The germline CDR1 and CDR2 sequences are MNHEY and SVGAGI. The CDR3 length is 14 residues. The CDR3 coding sequence is TGTGCCAGCAGTTCCGGGCCATCGAATGAAAAACTGTTTTTT. Its protein product is CASSSGPSNEKLFF.

This chain links TRBV6-5 with TRBJ2-3; D unclear. Germline CDR1 is MNHEY and CDR2 is SVGAGI. The CDR3 runs 11 residues. Trimming removed 10 bases from V and 6 bases from J, with 11 bases in between. CDR3 amino acids: CAIRARDTQYF. CDR3 DNA: TGTGCCATCCGGGCCCGGGATACGCAGTATTTT.

There are a few counts of this clone. V is TRBV18 and J is TRBJ2-7, with TRBD1 matching over 8 bases. V lost 7 bases to trimming and J lost 0 bases; unmatched junction nucleotides: 8. The CDR3 has 15 residues. Germline CDR1 is KGHSH and CDR2 is LQKENI. CDR3: CASLTGTGSSYEQYF. The CDR3 DNA follows: TGTGCCAGCTTGACCGGGACAGGAAGCTCCTACGAGCAGTACTTC. The full variable domain, in which reference TRBV18 and TRBJ2-7 provide the parts outside the CDR3, is NAGVMQNPRHLVRRRGQEARLRCSPMKGHSHVYWYRQLPEEGLKFMVYLQKENIIDESGMPKERFSAEFPKEGPSILRIQQVVRGDSAAYFCASLTGTGSSYEQYFGPGTRLTVT.

This clone has only one observation. The chain joins TRBV7-9 to TRBJ2-2, with D unclear. The V gene's germline CDR1 is SEHNR and CDR2 FQNEAQ (reference sequence). V lost 3 bases and J 3 bases, leaving 20 bases between the germline ends. The CDR3 loop spans 18 amino acids. The CDR3, as DNA: TGTGCCAGCAGCTTTCTCCTCCCCCCCGACGGATACACCGGGGAGCTGTTTTTT. Protein: CASSFLLPPDGYTGELFF.

In DNA, the CDR3 is TGTGCCAGCAGTGATCTCGGACTAAAGAATGAGCAGTTCTTC. It codes for CASSDLGLKNEQFF. The V call is TRBV25-1, the J call TRBJ2-1, with a possible D match to TRBD2 (6 bases). The length of the CDR3 is 14 residues. Trimming left V 3 bases short and J 7 bases short, with 13 bases between. Germline values: CDR1 MGHDK, CDR2 SYGVNS.

The chain employs TRBV19 and TRBJ1-2, with 9 bases fitting TRBD1. Looked up from germline, CDR1 is LNHDA and CDR2 is SQIVND (reference sequence). The J segment lost 6 bases and the V segment lost 1 base, leaving 6 bases of the junction unmatched. The CDR3 is 15 residues long. The CDR3 DNA reads as TGTGCCAGTAGTATAGGCCGGGACAGGGACCATGGCTACACCTTC. Amino acid sequence: CASSIGRDRDHGYTF. The full variable domain, in which reference TRBV19 and TRBJ1-2 provide the parts outside the CDR3, is DGGITQSPKYLFRKEGQNVTLSCEQNLNHDAMYWYRQDPGQGLRLIYYSQIVNDFQKGDIAEGYSVSREKKESFPLTVTSAQKNPTAFYLCASSIGRDRDHGYTFGSGTRLTVV.

The V and J genes are TRBV7-2 and TRBJ2-3; 9 bases are shared with TRBD2. Germline loops: CDR1 SGHTA, CDR2 FQGNSA. After removal of 5 bases from V and 1 base from J, the junction contained 1 base not matched to a gene. The CDR3 extends over 14 amino acids. CDR3 DNA sequence: TGTGCCAGCAGCCGGACTAGCGGCACAGATACGCAGTATTTT. This codes for CASSRTSGTDTQYF.

In its sample, this clone was seen a few times. The chain carries TRBV27 and TRBJ2-3; possibly TRBD2 for D (5 bases). Germline lookup yields CDR1 MNHEY and CDR2 SMNVEV (reference sequence). This CDR3 is built from 13 residues. V was pared by 5 bases and J by 4 bases, with 10 bases between. The CDR3: CASSEGVPDTQYF. CDR3 nucleotide sequence: TGTGCCAGCAGTGAGGGAGTTCCAGATACGCAGTATTTT.

The gene calls are TRBV15 and TRBJ2-2, with 10 bases matching TRBD2. The CDR3 has 16 residues. V shed 0 bases and J 4 bases; nucleotides not matched to a gene: 2. Germline assignment: CDR1 LNHNV and CDR2 YYDKDF (reference sequence). The chain's CDR3 is CATSRDWTSGTGELFF. Here the CDR3 DNA reads TGTGCCACCAGCAGAGACTGGACTAGCGGCACCGGGGAGCTGTTTTTT. Full variable domain (remainder filled in from reference TRBV15 and TRBJ2-2): DAMVIQNPRYQVTQFGKPVTLSCSQTLNHNVMYWYQQKSSQAPKLLFHYYDKDFNNEADTPDNFQSRRPNTSFCFLDIRSPGLGDTAMYLCATSRDWTSGTGELFFGEGSRLTVL.

The chain carries TRBV5-5 and TRBJ2-3; no firm D call. The CDR3 runs 16 residues. V was pared by 0 bases and J by 4 bases, with 15 bases between. CDR1 is SGHKS and CDR2 is YYEKEE in the germline V gene (reference sequence). The CDR3 DNA sequence: TGTGCCAGCAGCTTGGGGCTGGGAATAGTTTCAGATACGCAGTATTTT. Protein: CASSLGLGIVSDTQYF.

The chain carries TRBV27 and TRBJ2-7; D remains unclear. The CDR3 runs 15 residues. Germline lookup yields CDR1 MNHEY and CDR2 SMNVEV (reference sequence). Trimming took off 2 bases at V and 0 bases at J, with 11 bases between the two ends. The CDR3 protein is CASSLTDGRSYEQYF. The CDR3, as DNA: TGTGCCAGCAGTTTAACCGACGGGCGCTCCTACGAGCAGTACTTC.

The chain joins TRBV6-5 to TRBJ2-5, with 10 bases fitting TRBD1. The CDR3 runs 14 residues. Per germline, CDR1 MNHEY and CDR2 SVGAGI. V gave up 6 bases and J gave up 6 bases; unmatched junction bases: 7. The CDR3 DNA reads TGTGCCAGCAGAACGGGACAGGGGCTGCAGACCCAGTACTTC. Its translation is CASRTGQGLQTQYF.

The chain is built from TRBV7-2 and TRBJ1-2, with a weak D call TRBD1 (5 bases). CDR1 is SGHTA, CDR2 FQGNSA, per germline. The CDR3 runs to 14 residues. V was shortened by 5 bases and J by 6 bases, with 16 bases between the two germline ends. The DNA of the CDR3 is TGTGCCAGCAGCACTACCATCAGGGCACATGGCTACACCTTC. Translating gives CASSTTIRAHGYTF.

V and J are TRBV28 and TRBJ1-3; 7 positions match TRBD1. This CDR3 comprises 15 residues. Trimming at V came to 6 bases and at J to 2 bases, leaving 7 bases not matched to a gene. Germline CDR1 MDHEN, CDR2 SYDVKM. In DNA, the CDR3 is TGTGCCAGCAGATTAGGGGGCGCCACTGGAAACACCATATATTTT. As protein: CASRLGGATGNTIYF.

The chain is built from TRBV18 and TRBJ2-5; D unresolved. The CDR3 totals 13 residues. CDR1 and CDR2 from the germline V gene are KGHSH and LQKENI. V was cut by 4 bases and J by 2 bases, with 8 bases left in between. As DNA, the CDR3 is TGTGCCAGCTCACTCCCGGTTCAAGAGACCCAGTACTTC. Translating it yields CASSLPVQETQYF. Complete variable domain (other parts from reference TRBV18 and TRBJ2-5): NAGVMQNPRHLVRRRGQEARLRCSPMKGHSHVYWYRQLPEEGLKFMVYLQKENIIDESGMPKERFSAEFPKEGPSILRIQQVVRGDSAAYFCASSLPVQETQYFGPGTRLLVL.

This chain joins TRBV5-1 and TRBJ1-1; D possibly corresponds to TRBD1 (5 bases). CDR3 length: 14 amino acids. Germline V gene data show CDR1 as SGHRS and CDR2 as YFSETQ. Trimming pared 4 bases from V and 0 bases from J, leaving 10 bases between. CDR3 residues: CASSAGRLNTEAFF. CDR3 DNA: TGCGCCAGCAGCGCGGGACGGTTGAACACTGAAGCTTTCTTT.

The chain joins TRBV5-4 to TRBJ2-1, with D unresolved. The length of the CDR3 is 14 residues. V dropped 2 bases and J dropped 0 bases, with 6 bases sitting between them. Germline CDR1 SGHNT, CDR2 YYREEE (reference sequence). The CDR3 sequence is CASSFSSSYNEQFF. DNA for the CDR3: TGTGCCAGCAGCTTTTCCAGCTCCTACAATGAGCAGTTCTTC.

The V call is TRBV7-9, the J call TRBJ2-7, with 10 nucleotides matching TRBD2. CDR3 length equals 15 residues. V trimming: 3 bases; J trimming: 1 base; junction bases outside the gene matches: 3. Per the germline V gene, CDR1 is SEHNR and CDR2 is FQNEAQ (reference sequence). CDR3 sequence (DNA): TGTGCCAGCAGCTTGACTAGCGGGTTGTCCTACGAGCAGTACTTC. This translates into CASSLTSGLSYEQYF.

This clone has only one observation. This chain uses TRBV28 with TRBJ1-3; 7 bases are a match to TRBD1. The germline CDR1 and CDR2 sequences are MDHEN and SYDVKM. V lost 5 bases to trimming and J lost 1 base; unmatched junction nucleotides: 8. The CDR3 contains 16 residues. CDR3 in amino acids: CASSPRGHLSGNTIYF. The CDR3 coding sequence is TGTGCCAGCAGTCCGAGGGGGCACCTATCTGGAAACACCATATATTTT.

The V gene is TRBV5-1, the J gene TRBJ2-6; no clear D. V was shortened by 2 bases and J by 0 bases, with 9 bases between the two germline ends. This CDR3 has 16 amino acids. Germline V gene data show CDR1 as SGHRS and CDR2 as YFSETQ. The CDR3: CASSFEPASGANVLTF. DNA for the CDR3: TGCGCCAGCAGCTTCGAGCCGGCCTCTGGGGCCAACGTCCTGACTTTC.